This T cell receptor (beta chain) derives from a study of Ad26.COV2.S vaccination and SARS-CoV-2 variants. Assay used: immunoSEQ multiplex PCR; TCRdb lists only in-frame clones, some missing. The repertoire holds about 400,000 clones, with less than 90% as singletons. About this clone: Its specificity is unknown.

The V gene lost 5 bases and the J gene lost 12 bases, with 17 bases spanning the gap. This CDR3 contains 12 residues. Per the germline V gene, CDR1 is SGHAT and CDR2 is FQNNGV. Regarding treatment: around 19 received Ad26.COV2.S at low or high dose, single or two shots; about five received placebo; per-sample allocation not given. Vaccine and placebo recipients were sampled on day 63 after the first injection. This person who donated was an adult of 18-55 years in Boston. General observations from the study: Individuals receiving vaccine had higher spike-specific TCR breadth than placebo recipients did.

Sequenced material: peripheral blood, taken in a trial of Ad26.COV2.S vaccine versus placebo. This receptor was taken from a person aged 18 to 65 who received the Ad26.COV2.S COVID-19 vaccine or a placebo. V is TRBV11-2 and J is TRBJ2-7; no clear D. This chain's CDR3 is CASSRWVESPYF. DNA for the CDR3: TGTGCCAGCAGCCGTTGGGTAGAGTCCCCGTACTTC.